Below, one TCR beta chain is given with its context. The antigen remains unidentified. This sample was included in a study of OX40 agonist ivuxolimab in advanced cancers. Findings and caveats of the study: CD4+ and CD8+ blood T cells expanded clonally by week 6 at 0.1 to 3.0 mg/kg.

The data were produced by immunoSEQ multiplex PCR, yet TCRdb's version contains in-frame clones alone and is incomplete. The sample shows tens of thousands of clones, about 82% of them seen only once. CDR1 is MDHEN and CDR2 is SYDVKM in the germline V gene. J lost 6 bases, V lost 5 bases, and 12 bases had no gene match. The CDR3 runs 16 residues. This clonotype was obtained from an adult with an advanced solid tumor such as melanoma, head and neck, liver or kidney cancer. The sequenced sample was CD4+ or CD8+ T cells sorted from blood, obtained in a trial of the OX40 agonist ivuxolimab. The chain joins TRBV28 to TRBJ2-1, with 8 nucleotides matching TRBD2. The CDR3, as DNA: TGTGCCAGCAGTCCCGAGACGGGACTAGGCTTCAATGAGCAGTTCTTC. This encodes CASSPETGLGFNEQFF.